The 7 T cell receptor beta chains given below trace back to one sample, sequenced in a study of blood T cell repertoires in COVID-19. The table came from immunoSEQ multiplex PCR; TCRdb's copy has only in-frame clones and leaves some out. The data show a few hundred thousand clones, about 85% seen once. Material: peripheral blood. The receptors come from a man aged 60-69 years who had recovered from COVID-19.

This clone was observed a single time. The rearrangement links TRBV18 to TRBJ2-1; 11 bases line up with TRBD2. Germline CDR1 is KGHSH and CDR2 is LQKENI. This CDR3 comprises 17 residues. Germline trimming cut 2 bases from V and 6 bases from J; bases unmatched to any gene: 9. This CDR3 is CASSPGPGLAAFNEQFF. The CDR3 bases are TGTGCCAGCTCACCAGGGCCGGGACTAGCGGCATTCAATGAGCAGTTCTTC.

The V and J genes are TRBV9 and TRBJ2-5, with 7 positions matching TRBD2. The trim removed 0 bases at V and 5 bases at J, leaving 4 bases unmatched. Germline V gives CDR1 SGDLS, CDR2 YYNGEE. The CDR3 is 14 amino acids. CDR3 residues: CASSVANGGETQYF. CDR3 nucleotides: TGTGCCAGCAGCGTAGCCAACGGGGGGGAGACCCAGTACTTC.

The genes are TRBV6-2 or TRBV6-3 and TRBJ2-5; possibly TRBD2 for D (7 bases). Germline CDR1 and CDR2: MNHEY and SVGEGT. V gave up 0 bases and J gave up 3 bases, with 20 bases separating them. CDR3 length: 18 residues. Here the CDR3 DNA reads TGTGCCAGCAGTTACTCCCTGGAGGGGGGGGTCCGGGAAGAGACCCAGTACTTC. This gives the protein CASSYSLEGGVREETQYF.

The genes are TRBV19 and TRBJ1-6; possible D gene TRBD1, 5 bases. Trimming shortened V by 5 bases and J by 5 bases, and 16 bases separated the two germline ends. The CDR3 contains 16 residues. Germline V lookup: CDR1 LNHDA, CDR2 SQIVND (reference sequence). CDR3 protein: CASSSWGGINNSPLHF. The CDR3 DNA is TGTGCCAGTAGTTCGTGGGGCGGGATAAATAATTCACCCCTCCACTTT.

J is TRBJ2-2 and V is TRBV29-1; 8 nucleotides align to TRBD1. This CDR3 region has 13 residues. Germline lookup yields CDR1 SQVTM and CDR2 ANQGSEA. Trimming took 7 bases from V and 4 from J; bases not matched to a gene: 5. Here the CDR3 reads CSGGTGSTGELFF. CDR3 nucleotides: TGCAGCGGTGGGACAGGTAGCACCGGGGAGCTGTTTTTT.

The chain uses TRBV7-8 and TRBJ1-3; the D gene is possibly TRBD1 (5 bases). This CDR3 is 16 amino acids long. The germline V gene encodes CDR1 SGHVS and CDR2 FQNEAQ. Trimming removed 5 bases at V and 4 bases at J, with 18 bases between. The DNA of the CDR3 is TGTGCCAGCAGCCAAATGGACAAGCACAGGGGAAACACCATATATTTT. This codes for CASSQMDKHRGNTIYF. Combining the CDR3 with reference TRBV7-8 and TRBJ1-3 gives the whole variable domain GAGVSQSPRYKVAKRGQDVALRCDPISGHVSLFWYQQALGQGPEFLTYFQNEAQLDKSGLPSDRFFAERPEGSVSTLKIQRTQQEDSAVYLCASSQMDKHRGNTIYFGEGSWLTVV.

This clone was detected a few times. V usage is TRBV23-1 and J usage is TRBJ1-3, with 7 bases aligning to TRBD1. TRBV23-1 is reported as an ORF; its role is uncertain. The CDR3 consists of 16 residues. V lost 0 bases, J lost 4 bases, and 6 bases stayed unmatched. The CDR3 DNA follows: TGCGCCAGCAGTCAATCGTACAGGGGTAGAGGAAACACCATATATTTT. Protein: CASSQSYRGRGNTIYF.